This T cell receptor beta chain originates from a study of OX40 agonist ivuxolimab in advanced cancers. CDR1 is MDHEN and CDR2 is SYDVKM in the germline V gene. The CDR3 runs to 16 residues. Trimming pared 5 bases from V and 3 bases from J, leaving 16 bases between. TCRdb's table, derived via immunoSEQ multiplex PCR, lists solely in-frame clones and lacks some. This repertoire shows about 68,000 clones, approximately 80% found once; its top ten account for roughly 1.4%. This TCR derives from an adult with an advanced solid tumor such as melanoma, head and neck, liver or kidney cancer. The chain is built from TRBV28 and TRBJ1-4; TRBD1 is a possible D gene (5 bases). The sequences come from CD4+ or CD8+ T cells sorted from blood, collected in a trial of the OX40 agonist ivuxolimab. As DNA, the CDR3 is TGTGCCAGCAGTCCCACAGGTCCTGGGGCTAATGAAAAACTGTTTTTT. As protein: CASSPTGPGANEKLFF. Looking up the rest from reference TRBV28 and TRBJ1-4 gives the full variable domain: DVKVTQSSRYLVKRTGEKVFLECVQDMDHENMFWYRQDPGLGLRLIYFSYDVKMKEKGDIPEGYSVSREKKERFSLILESASTNQTSMYLCASSPTGPGANEKLFFGSGTQLSVL.